Following are 20 T cell receptor beta chains from one sample sequenced in a study of blood T cell repertoires in COVID-19. Assay used: immunoSEQ multiplex PCR; TCRdb lists only in-frame clones, some missing. This sample has 300,000 to 400,000 clones, with 83% found just once. Sequenced: peripheral blood. The receptors stem from a man aged 25 to 40 with active or convalescent COVID-19.

The chain links TRBV9 to TRBJ2-5; perhaps TRBD2 as D (6 bases). Germline CDR1 is SGDLS and CDR2 is YYNGEE. V lost 3 bases and J lost 4, with 13 bases in between. CDR3 length: 14 amino acids. The CDR3 DNA is TGTGCCAGCAGCGATCCGGGGAGGAGAGAGACCCAGTACTTC. Residues: CASSDPGRRETQYF.

The CDR3 spells CASSHRVEGYTF. The CDR3 nucleotides read TGTGCCAGCAGCCACAGGGTGGAGGGCTACACCTTC. The genes are TRBV7-9 and TRBJ1-2, with TRBD1 as a possible D gene (6 bases). The CDR3 covers 12 residues. Germline values: CDR1 SEHNR, CDR2 FQNEAQ (reference sequence). Deletions cut 5 bases from V and 8 bases from J, with 12 bases between.

The V call is TRBV4-2, the J call TRBJ2-7, with D unclear. The germline V gene has CDR1 LGHNA and CDR2 YNFKEQ. The V end was cut by 4 bases, the J end by 3 bases, with 7 bases between. The CDR3 totals 12 residues. The CDR3 sequence is CASSLSGYEQYF. The CDR3 bases are TGTGCCAGCAGCCTCTCGGGCTACGAGCAGTACTTC.

This clone has a handful of counts. The rearrangement links TRBV28 to TRBJ1-2; possibly TRBD1 for D (5 bases). The germline gives CDR1 MDHEN, CDR2 SYDVKM. With 4 bases removed from V and 4 bases from J, the gap between germline ends came to 10 bases. This CDR3 region has 13 residues. CDR3 coding DNA: TGTGCCAGCAGTTCTACAGGCAGCTATGGCTACACCTTC. It encodes CASSSTGSYGYTF.

The rearrangement links TRBV11-3 to TRBJ2-2; TRBD1 aligns across 7 bases. Germline-derived CDR1 and CDR2 are SGHNT and YENEEA. There are 17 residues in the CDR3. J gave up 0 bases and V 4 bases, and 8 bases lay outside the gene matches. The CDR3 DNA sequence: TGTGCCAGCAGCTCCGCGGAAGACAGGGCGAACACCGGGGAGCTGTTTTTT. Its protein product is CASSSAEDRANTGELFF.

This clone was observed a few times. J is TRBJ1-2 and V is TRBV7-3; weak D call: TRBD1 (5 bases). CDR1 is SGHTA and CDR2 is FQGTGA in the germline V gene. This CDR3 has 13 residues. V lost 1 base and J lost 8, with 11 bases in between. In DNA, the CDR3 is TGTGCCAGCAGCTTAAACGGGGGGAGCGGCTACACCTTC. Translation: CASSLNGGSGYTF.

This chain links TRBV10-2 with TRBJ1-1; TRBD1 agrees at 10 bases. The CDR3 totals 11 residues. Trimming at V came to 7 bases and at J to 11 bases, leaving 4 bases not matched to a gene. Germline-derived CDR1 and CDR2 are WSHSY and SAAADI. The CDR3 DNA sequence: TGCGCCAGCATGACAGGGGGCTATGCTTTCTTT. Translated, it gives CASMTGGYAFF.

The count of this clone is one. The chain's CDR3 is CASSLGTASGYTF. As DNA, the CDR3 is TGTGCCAGCAGTTTAGGGACAGCGAGCGGCTACACCTTC. J is TRBJ1-2 and V is TRBV12-3 or TRBV12-4, with D maybe TRBD1 (6 bases). The CDR3 runs to 13 residues. V lost 1 base and J 8 bases, leaving 11 bases between the germline ends.

The rearrangement uses TRBV5-1 and TRBJ2-3; D possibly corresponds to TRBD1 (5 bases). V lost 7 bases and J lost 1, with 10 bases in between. The CDR3 runs 13 residues. Germline loops: CDR1 SGHRS, CDR2 YFSETQ. CDR3 coding DNA: TGCGCCAGCGCTCCGACAGGCACAGATACGCAGTATTTT. It is translated as CASAPTGTDTQYF. The full variable domain, its missing parts supplied by reference TRBV5-1 and TRBJ2-3, is KAGVTQTPRYLIKTRGQQVTLSCSPISGHRSVSWYQQTPGQGLQFLFEYFSETQRNKGNFPGRFSGRQFSNSRSEMNVSTLELGDSALYLCASAPTGTDTQYFGPGTRLTVL.

This clone appeared once. V is TRBV12-5 and J is TRBJ1-2, with a tentative D call TRBD1 (6 bases). Germline V gives CDR1 LGHNT, CDR2 FRNRAP. This CDR3 is 15 amino acids long. Trimming left V 6 bases short and J 4 bases short, with 18 bases between. For the CDR3, the DNA is TGTGCTAGTGGAGATACAGGGATAGGGACCTATGGCTACACCTTC. This codes for CASGDTGIGTYGYTF.

The chain combines TRBV4-3 with TRBJ1-6, with a weak D call TRBD1 (6 bases). The ends were cut back, 0 bases at V and 7 bases at J, with 13 bases in the middle. The CDR3 covers 16 residues. Germline loops: CDR1 LGHNA, CDR2 YSLEER. The CDR3 protein is CASSQDPQGKNSPLHF. The DNA of the CDR3 is TGCGCCAGCAGCCAAGATCCTCAGGGGAAGAATTCACCCCTCCACTTT.

This chain uses TRBV5-8 with TRBJ1-6; 10 bases map to TRBD1. Germline-derived CDR1 and CDR2 are SGHTS and YDEGEE. The CDR3 totals 18 residues. V shed 4 bases, J shed 5 bases, and the junction held 12 bases outside the gene matches. The CDR3 nucleotides read TGTGCCAGCAGCAGCCGGGGACAGGGGAATTCAAATAATTCACCCCTCCACTTT. Residues: CASSSRGQGNSNNSPLHF.

The J gene is TRBJ2-1, the V gene TRBV24-1, with TRBD1 matching 9 bases. The length of the CDR3 is 17 residues. Germline loops: CDR1 KGHDR, CDR2 SFDVKD. J gave up 5 bases and V 3 bases, and 10 bases lay outside the gene matches. The DNA for the CDR3 is TGTGCCACCAGTGATAGTGGACAGGGGAGCATTAACAATGAGCAGTTCTTC. Translation gives CATSDSGQGSINNEQFF.

The chain couples TRBV11-1 to TRBJ2-3; possibly TRBD2 for D (6 bases). The CDR3 has 15 residues. Trimming cost V 3 bases and J 3 bases, with 13 bases left between them. Per germline, CDR1 SGHAT and CDR2 FQDESV (reference sequence). CDR3: CASSLTEGITDTQYF. CDR3 bases: TGTGCCAGCAGCTTGACGGAGGGGATAACAGATACGCAGTATTTT.

The chain links TRBV2 to TRBJ2-7; D perhaps matches TRBD1 (5 bases). Trimming left V 3 bases short and J 0 bases short, with 12 bases between. CDR1 and CDR2 from the germline V gene are SNHLY and FYNNEI. The CDR3 totals 15 residues. The CDR3 loop is CASSEWGLASYEQYF. Written as DNA, the CDR3 is TGTGCCAGCAGTGAGTGGGGCTTAGCCTCCTACGAGCAGTACTTC. Supplemented by reference TRBV2 and TRBJ2-7, the full variable domain reads EPEVTQTPSHQVTQMGQEVILRCVPISNHLYFYWYRQILGQKVEFLVSFYNNEISEKSEIFDDQFSVERPDGSNFTLKIRSTKLEDSAMYFCASSEWGLASYEQYFGPGTRLTVT.

The V call is TRBV19, the J call TRBJ2-2, with 7 bases identical to TRBD1. Germline CDR1 and CDR2: LNHDA and SQIVND (reference sequence). The CDR3 is made up of 15 amino acids. V lost 2 bases, J lost 4 bases, and 4 bases stayed unmatched. CDR3 DNA: TGTGCCAGTAGTATACAACAGGGGTCCACCGGGGAGCTGTTTTTT. Amino acids: CASSIQQGSTGELFF. The variable domain in full, completed from reference TRBV19 and TRBJ2-2, reads DGGITQSPKYLFRKEGQNVTLSCEQNLNHDAMYWYRQDPGQGLRLIYYSQIVNDFQKGDIAEGYSVSREKKESFPLTVTSAQKNPTAFYLCASSIQQGSTGELFFGEGSRLTVL.

V is TRBV11-1 and J is TRBJ2-3; 10 positions agree with TRBD2. CDR1 is SGHAT and CDR2 is FQDESV in the germline V gene (reference sequence). The CDR3 runs 15 residues. V shed 3 bases, J shed 6 bases, and the junction held 6 bases outside the gene matches. Written as DNA, the CDR3 is TGTGCCAGCAGCTTCCTAGCGGGGGATGTCGATACGCAGTATTTT. Amino acid sequence: CASSFLAGDVDTQYF. The full variable domain, its missing parts supplied by reference TRBV11-1 and TRBJ2-3, is EAEVAQSPRYKITEKSQAVAFWCDPISGHATLYWYRQILGQGPELLVQFQDESVVDDSQLPKDRFSAERLKGVDSTLKIQPAELGDSAMYLCASSFLAGDVDTQYFGPGTRLTVL.

This chain uses TRBV9 with TRBJ1-2; no clear D gene. The V end lost 1 base, the J end lost 3 bases, and 7 bases lay between the germline ends. Germline CDR1 SGDLS, CDR2 YYNGEE. CDR3 length: 13 residues. The CDR3 loop is CASSVNSYYGYTF. The CDR3, as DNA: TGTGCCAGCAGCGTAAACAGTTACTATGGCTACACCTTC.

The chain carries TRBV25-1 and TRBJ1-3; no clear D. The CDR3 consists of 12 residues. Germline assignment: CDR1 MGHDK and CDR2 SYGVNS. Between the trimmed V and J ends, which lost 6 bases and 4 bases, there was a span of 7 bases. CDR3 sequence: CASSTRGNTIYF. The CDR3 region has the DNA TGTGCCAGCAGCACCCGGGGAAACACCATATATTTT.

This chain links TRBV30 with TRBJ2-1; 8 bases agree with TRBD2. CDR1 is GTSNPN and CDR2 is SVGIG in the germline V gene (reference sequence). This CDR3 has 16 amino acids. Unmatched junction bases numbered 16, after V lost 0 bases and J lost 12 bases. CDR3 sequence: CAWSVFSPTSVTTQFF. CDR3 bases: TGTGCCTGGAGTGTATTTTCCCCGACTAGCGTTACGACGCAGTTCTTC.